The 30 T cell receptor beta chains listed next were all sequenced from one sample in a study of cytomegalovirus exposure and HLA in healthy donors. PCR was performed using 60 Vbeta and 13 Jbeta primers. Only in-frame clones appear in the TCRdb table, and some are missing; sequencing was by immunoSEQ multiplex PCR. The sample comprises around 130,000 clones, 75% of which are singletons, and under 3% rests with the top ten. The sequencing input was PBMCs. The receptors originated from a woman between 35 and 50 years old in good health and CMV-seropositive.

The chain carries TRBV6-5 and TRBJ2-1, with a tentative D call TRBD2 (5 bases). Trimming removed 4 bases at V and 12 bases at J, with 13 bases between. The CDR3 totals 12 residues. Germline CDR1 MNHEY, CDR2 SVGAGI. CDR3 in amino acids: CASSSTMSGQFF. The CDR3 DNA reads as TGTGCCAGCAGTTCGACTATGTCTGGGCAGTTCTTC.

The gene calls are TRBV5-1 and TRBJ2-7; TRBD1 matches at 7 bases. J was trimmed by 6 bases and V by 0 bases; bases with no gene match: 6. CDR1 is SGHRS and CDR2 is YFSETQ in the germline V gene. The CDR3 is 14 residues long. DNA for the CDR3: TGCGCCAGCAGCTTGGCCCCGACAGGGAGCGAGCAGTACTTC. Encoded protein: CASSLAPTGSEQYF.

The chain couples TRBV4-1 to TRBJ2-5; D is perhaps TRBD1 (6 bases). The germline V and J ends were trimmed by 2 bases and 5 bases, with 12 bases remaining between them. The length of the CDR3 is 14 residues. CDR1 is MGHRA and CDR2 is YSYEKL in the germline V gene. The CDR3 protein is CASSQTTGWETQYF. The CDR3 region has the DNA TGCGCCAGCAGCCAAACCACAGGGTGGGAGACCCAGTACTTC.

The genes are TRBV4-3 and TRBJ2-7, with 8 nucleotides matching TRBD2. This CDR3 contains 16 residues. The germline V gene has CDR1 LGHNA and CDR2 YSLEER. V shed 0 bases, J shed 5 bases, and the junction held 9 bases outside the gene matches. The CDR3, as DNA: TGCGCCAGCAGCCAAGATTGGAGCGGGAGTTCCAACGAGCAGTACTTC. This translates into CASSQDWSGSSNEQYF.

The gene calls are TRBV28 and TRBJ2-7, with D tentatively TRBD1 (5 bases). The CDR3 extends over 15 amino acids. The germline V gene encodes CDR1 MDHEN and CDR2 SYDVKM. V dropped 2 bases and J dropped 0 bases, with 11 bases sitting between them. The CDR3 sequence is CASSLGFQGSYEQYF. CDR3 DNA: TGTGCCAGCAGTTTAGGGTTCCAGGGCTCCTACGAGCAGTACTTC. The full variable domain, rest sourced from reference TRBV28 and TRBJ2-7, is DVKVTQSSRYLVKRTGEKVFLECVQDMDHENMFWYRQDPGLGLRLIYFSYDVKMKEKGDIPEGYSVSREKKERFSLILESASTNQTSMYLCASSLGFQGSYEQYFGPGTRLTVT.

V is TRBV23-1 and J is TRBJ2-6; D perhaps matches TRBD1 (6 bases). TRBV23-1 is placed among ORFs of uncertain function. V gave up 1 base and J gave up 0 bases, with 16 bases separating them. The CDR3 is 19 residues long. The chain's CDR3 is CASSQCNNRARSGANVLTF. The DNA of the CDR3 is TGCGCCAGCAGTCAATGTAATAACAGGGCCCGCTCTGGGGCCAACGTCCTGACTTTC.

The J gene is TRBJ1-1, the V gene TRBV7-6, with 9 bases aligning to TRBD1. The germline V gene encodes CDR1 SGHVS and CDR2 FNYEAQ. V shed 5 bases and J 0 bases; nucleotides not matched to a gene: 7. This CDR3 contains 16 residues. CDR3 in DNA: TGTGCCAGCAGCGACAGATACAGGGGGCTGAACACTGAAGCTTTCTTT. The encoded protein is CASSDRYRGLNTEAFF.

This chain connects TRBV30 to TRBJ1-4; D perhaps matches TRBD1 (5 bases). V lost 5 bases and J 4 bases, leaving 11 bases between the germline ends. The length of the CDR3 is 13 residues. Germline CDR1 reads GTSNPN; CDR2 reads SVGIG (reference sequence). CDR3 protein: CAWAQGYNEKLFF. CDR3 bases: TGTGCCTGGGCGCAGGGCTATAATGAAAAACTGTTTTTT.

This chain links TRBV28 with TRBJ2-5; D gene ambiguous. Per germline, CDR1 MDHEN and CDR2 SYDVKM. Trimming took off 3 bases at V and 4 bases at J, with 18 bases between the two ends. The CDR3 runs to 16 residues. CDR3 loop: CASSLLVAERRETQYF. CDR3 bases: TGTGCCAGCAGTTTGTTAGTTGCAGAGAGGAGAGAGACCCAGTACTTC.

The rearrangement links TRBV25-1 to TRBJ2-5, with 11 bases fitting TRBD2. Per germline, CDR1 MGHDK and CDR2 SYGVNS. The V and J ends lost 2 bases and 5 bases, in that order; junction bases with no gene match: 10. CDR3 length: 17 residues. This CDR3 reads CASSEGVAGGFGETQYF. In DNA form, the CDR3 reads TGTGCCAGCAGTGAAGGGGTAGCGGGAGGGTTCGGGGAGACCCAGTACTTC.

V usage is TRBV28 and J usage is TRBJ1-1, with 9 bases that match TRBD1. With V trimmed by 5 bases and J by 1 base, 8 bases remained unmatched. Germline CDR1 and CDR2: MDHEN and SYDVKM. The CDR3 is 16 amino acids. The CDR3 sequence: CASSIPGQGKNTEAFF. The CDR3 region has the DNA TGTGCCAGCAGTATCCCGGGACAGGGTAAGAACACTGAAGCTTTCTTT.

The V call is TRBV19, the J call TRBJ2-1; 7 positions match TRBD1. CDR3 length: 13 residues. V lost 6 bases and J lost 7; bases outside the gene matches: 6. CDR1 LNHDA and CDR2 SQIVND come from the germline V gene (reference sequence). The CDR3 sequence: CASSRDSQNEQFF. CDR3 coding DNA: TGTGCCAGTAGCCGGGACAGCCAGAATGAGCAGTTCTTC. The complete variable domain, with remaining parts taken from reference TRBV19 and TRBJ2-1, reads DGGITQSPKYLFRKEGQNVTLSCEQNLNHDAMYWYRQDPGQGLRLIYYSQIVNDFQKGDIAEGYSVSREKKESFPLTVTSAQKNPTAFYLCASSRDSQNEQFFGPGTRLTVL.

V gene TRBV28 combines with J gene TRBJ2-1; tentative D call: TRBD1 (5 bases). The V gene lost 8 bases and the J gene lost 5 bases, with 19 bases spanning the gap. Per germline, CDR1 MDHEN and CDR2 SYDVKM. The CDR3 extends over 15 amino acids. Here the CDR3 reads CASFSPQGRNNEQFF. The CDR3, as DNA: TGTGCCAGCTTTAGCCCGCAGGGAAGGAACAATGAGCAGTTCTTC.

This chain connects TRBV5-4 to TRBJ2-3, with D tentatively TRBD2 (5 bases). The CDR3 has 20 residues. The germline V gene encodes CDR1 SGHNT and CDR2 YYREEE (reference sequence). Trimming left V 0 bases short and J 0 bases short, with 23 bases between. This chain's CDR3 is CASSLEGGVQNLISTDTQYF. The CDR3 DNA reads TGTGCCAGCAGCTTGGAAGGAGGTGTACAGAACTTAATTAGCACAGATACGCAGTATTTT.

The CDR3 protein is CASSPRTGENTEAFF. For the CDR3, the DNA is TGTGCCAGCTCACCACGGACAGGGGAGAACACTGAAGCTTTCTTT. V is TRBV18 and J is TRBJ1-1, with TRBD1 identical over 9 bases. Per germline, CDR1 KGHSH and CDR2 LQKENI. J was trimmed by 1 base and V by 1 base; bases with no gene match: 1. The CDR3 is 15 amino acids.

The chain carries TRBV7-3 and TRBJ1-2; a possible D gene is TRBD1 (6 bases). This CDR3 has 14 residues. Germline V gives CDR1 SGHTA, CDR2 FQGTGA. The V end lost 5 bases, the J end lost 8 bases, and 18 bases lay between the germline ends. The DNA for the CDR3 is TGTGCCAGCAGCCCAGGACAGTCTTCTAGAGGCTACACCTTC. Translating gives CASSPGQSSRGYTF.

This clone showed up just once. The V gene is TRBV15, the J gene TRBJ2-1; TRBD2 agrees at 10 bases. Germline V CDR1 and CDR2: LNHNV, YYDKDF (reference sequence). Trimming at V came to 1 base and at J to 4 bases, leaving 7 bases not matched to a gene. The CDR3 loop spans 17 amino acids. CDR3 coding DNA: TGTGCCACCAGCAGAGGGTCTAGCGGGAGAAAATACAATGAGCAGTTCTTC. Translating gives CATSRGSSGRKYNEQFF.

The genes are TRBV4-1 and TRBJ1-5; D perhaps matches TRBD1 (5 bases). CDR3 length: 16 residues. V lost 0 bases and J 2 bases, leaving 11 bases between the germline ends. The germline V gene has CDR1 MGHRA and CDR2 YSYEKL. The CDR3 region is CASSQEAGVGNQPQHF. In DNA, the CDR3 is TGCGCCAGCAGCCAAGAGGCGGGGGTCGGCAATCAGCCCCAGCATTTT.

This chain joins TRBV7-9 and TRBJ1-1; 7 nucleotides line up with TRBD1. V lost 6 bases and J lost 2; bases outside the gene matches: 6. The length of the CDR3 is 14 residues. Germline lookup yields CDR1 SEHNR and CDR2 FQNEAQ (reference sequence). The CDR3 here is CASRYGTVNTEAFF. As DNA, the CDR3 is TGTGCCAGCAGATACGGGACAGTTAACACTGAAGCTTTCTTT.

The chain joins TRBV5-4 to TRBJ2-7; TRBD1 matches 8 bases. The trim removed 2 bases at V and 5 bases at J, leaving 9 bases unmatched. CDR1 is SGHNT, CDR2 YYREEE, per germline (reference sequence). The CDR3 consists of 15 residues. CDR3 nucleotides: TGTGCCAGCAGCTTACCAGGGGGCCTTTCCCACGAGCAGTACTTC. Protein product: CASSLPGGLSHEQYF.

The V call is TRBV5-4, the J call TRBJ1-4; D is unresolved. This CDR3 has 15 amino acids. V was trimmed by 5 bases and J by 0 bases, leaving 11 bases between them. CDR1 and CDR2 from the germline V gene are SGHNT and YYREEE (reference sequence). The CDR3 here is CASSYARATNEKLFF. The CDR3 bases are TGTGCCAGCAGTTATGCGCGCGCAACTAATGAAAAACTGTTTTTT.

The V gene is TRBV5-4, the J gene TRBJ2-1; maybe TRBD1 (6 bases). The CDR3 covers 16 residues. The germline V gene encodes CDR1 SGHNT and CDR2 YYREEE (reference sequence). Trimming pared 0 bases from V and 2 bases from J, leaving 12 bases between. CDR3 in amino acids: CASSLAGTRTYNEQFF. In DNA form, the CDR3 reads TGTGCCAGCAGCTTGGCCGGGACACGAACCTACAATGAGCAGTTCTTC.

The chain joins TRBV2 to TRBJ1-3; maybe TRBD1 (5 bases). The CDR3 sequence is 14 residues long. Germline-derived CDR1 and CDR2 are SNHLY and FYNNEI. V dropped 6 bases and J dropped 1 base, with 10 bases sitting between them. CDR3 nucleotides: TGTGCCAGCAGAGCTGGGGGGTCTGGAAACACCATATATTTT. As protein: CASRAGGSGNTIYF.

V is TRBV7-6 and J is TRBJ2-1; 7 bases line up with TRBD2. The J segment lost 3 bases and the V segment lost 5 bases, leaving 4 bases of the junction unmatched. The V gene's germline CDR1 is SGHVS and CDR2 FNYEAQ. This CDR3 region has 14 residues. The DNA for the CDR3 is TGTGCCAGCAGCATGACTAGCAGCTACAATGAGCAGTTCTTC. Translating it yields CASSMTSSYNEQFF.

The CDR3 here is CAALSRDRIVGGAFF. CDR3 nucleotide sequence: TGTGCCGCCTTATCCCGGGACAGGATTGTAGGGGGAGCTTTCTTT. J is TRBJ1-1 and V is TRBV6-6, with TRBD1 matching 8 bases. This CDR3 region has 15 residues. Trimming at V came to 11 bases and at J to 10 bases, leaving 21 bases not matched to a gene. Germline V gene lookup returns CDR1 MNHNY and CDR2 SVGAGI (reference sequence).

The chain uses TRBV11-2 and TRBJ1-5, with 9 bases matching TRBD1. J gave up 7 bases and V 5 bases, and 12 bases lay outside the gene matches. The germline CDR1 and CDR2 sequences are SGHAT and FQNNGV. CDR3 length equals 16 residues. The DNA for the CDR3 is TGTGCCAGCAGCCAATACACAGGGGGCTTCGGGCAGCCCCAGCATTTT. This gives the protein CASSQYTGGFGQPQHF.

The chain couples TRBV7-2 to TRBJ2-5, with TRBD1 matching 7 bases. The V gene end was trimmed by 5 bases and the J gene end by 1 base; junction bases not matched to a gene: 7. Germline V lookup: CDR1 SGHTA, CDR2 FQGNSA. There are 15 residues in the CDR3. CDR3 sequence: CASSIPTGAQETQYF. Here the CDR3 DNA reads TGTGCCAGCAGCATACCAACAGGGGCCCAAGAGACCCAGTACTTC.

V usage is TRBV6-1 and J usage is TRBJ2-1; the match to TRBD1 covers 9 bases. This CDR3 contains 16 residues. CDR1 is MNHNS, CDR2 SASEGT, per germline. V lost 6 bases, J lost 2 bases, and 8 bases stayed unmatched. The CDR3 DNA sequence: TGTGCCAGCAGGGAACGAAGACAGGGGGCCTACAATGAGCAGTTCTTC. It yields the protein CASRERRQGAYNEQFF.

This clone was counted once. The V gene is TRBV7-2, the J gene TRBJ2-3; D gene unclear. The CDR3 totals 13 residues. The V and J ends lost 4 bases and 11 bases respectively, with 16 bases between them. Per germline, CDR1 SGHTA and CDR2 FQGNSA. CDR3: CASSSEHRRGQYF. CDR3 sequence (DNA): TGTGCCAGCAGCTCGGAACATCGTCGAGGGCAGTATTTT.

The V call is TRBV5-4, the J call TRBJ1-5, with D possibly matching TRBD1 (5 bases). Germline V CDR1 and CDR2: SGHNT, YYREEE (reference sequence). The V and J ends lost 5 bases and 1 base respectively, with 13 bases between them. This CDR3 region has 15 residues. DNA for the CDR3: TGTGCCAGCAGTGTCGGGGGAAGAAGCAATCAGCCCCAGCATTTT. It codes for CASSVGGRSNQPQHF.